Following are 31 T cell receptor beta chains from one sample sequenced in a study of T cell changes during pregnancy in multiple sclerosis. Generated by immunoSEQ multiplex PCR, the TCRdb table keeps only in-frame clones and is missing some. The sample consists of under 95,000 clones, just under 95% of them appearing once. The input for sequencing was peripheral blood, taken in the second trimester of pregnancy. Every receptor here comes from a female donor with multiple sclerosis, enrolled in a pregnancy study.

V is TRBV11-3 and J is TRBJ2-3; 9 bases line up with TRBD2. Germline assignment: CDR1 SGHNT and CDR2 YENEEA. V was pared by 2 bases and J by 5 bases, with 5 bases of the junction left unmatched. There are 15 residues in the CDR3. The CDR3 nucleotides read TGTGCCAGCAGCTTATCCGCGGGGGGGATAGATACGCAGTATTTT. Amino acid sequence: CASSLSAGGIDTQYF.

The chain couples TRBV19 to TRBJ1-3, with D hard to call. Germline CDR1 and CDR2: LNHDA and SQIVND (reference sequence). The CDR3 runs 14 residues. The V end was cut by 5 bases, the J end by 2 bases, with 10 bases between. CDR3 amino acids: CASSSAGTGNTIYF. CDR3 DNA sequence: TGTGCCAGTAGTTCTGCGGGCACTGGAAACACCATATATTTT.

V usage is TRBV6-1 and J usage is TRBJ2-1, with D maybe TRBD2 (5 bases). CDR1 and CDR2 (germline): MNHNS, SASEGT. Trimming pared 7 bases from V and 9 bases from J, leaving 13 bases between. The CDR3 has 12 residues. The CDR3 sequence is CASTAGGSEQFF. The CDR3 DNA reads TGTGCCAGCACCGCCGGAGGCAGTGAGCAGTTCTTC.

This chain connects TRBV5-4 to TRBJ2-1; 8 bases map to TRBD2. With V trimmed by 5 bases and J by 8 bases, 9 bases remained unmatched. Germline V gives CDR1 SGHNT, CDR2 YYREEE (reference sequence). The CDR3 extends over 14 amino acids. CDR3 residues: CASSKSGRPHEQFF. The CDR3 nucleotides are TGTGCCAGCAGTAAGAGCGGGAGACCACATGAGCAGTTCTTC.

The genes are TRBV28 and TRBJ1-5, with D hard to call. Germline values: CDR1 MDHEN, CDR2 SYDVKM. The ends were cut back, 3 bases at V and 5 bases at J, with 14 bases in the middle. The CDR3 length is 15 residues. CDR3 loop: CASSFHSEVDQPQHF. CDR3 sequence (DNA): TGTGCCAGCAGTTTTCACAGTGAAGTTGATCAGCCCCAGCATTTT.

V and J are TRBV5-1 and TRBJ2-5; no clear D. The V and J ends lost 7 bases and 5 bases respectively, with 21 bases between them. The CDR3 spans 15 residues. Germline V lookup: CDR1 SGHRS, CDR2 YFSETQ. CDR3 sequence: CASLTPRRERETQYF. The CDR3 DNA follows: TGCGCCAGCCTAACGCCCCGGAGAGAGAGGGAGACCCAGTACTTC.

The chain has TRBV6-1 and TRBJ2-1; 7 nucleotides line up with TRBD2. Germline V gene sequence: CDR1 MNHNS, CDR2 SASEGT. The junction had 14 bases not matched to a gene; V was cut back by 2 bases and J by 10 bases. This CDR3 spans 16 amino acids. In nucleotides, the CDR3 is TGTGCCAGCAGTGAACAACCGGAGGGGCTAGCGGCAGAGCAGTTCTTC. This gives the protein CASSEQPEGLAAEQFF.

The CDR3 reads CSVEEPRGEKLFF. CDR3 coding DNA: TGCAGCGTTGAAGAACCCCGGGGTGAAAAACTGTTTTTT. The chain is built from TRBV29-1 and TRBJ1-4; unclear D gene. The germline CDR1 and CDR2 sequences are SQVTM and ANQGSEA. The V and J ends lost 0 bases and 7 bases respectively, with 9 bases between them. The CDR3 has 13 amino acids.

This clone appeared a single time. This rearrangement joins TRBV11-2 to TRBJ1-1; tentatively, D is TRBD1 (6 bases). V lost 5 bases and J 0 bases, leaving 13 bases between the germline ends. The CDR3 is 15 amino acids. CDR1 SGHAT and CDR2 FQNNGV come from the germline V gene. The CDR3 sequence is CASSTLGTLNTEAFF. The CDR3 bases are TGTGCCAGCAGCACTCTCGGGACACTGAACACTGAAGCTTTCTTT.

The genes are TRBV15 and TRBJ2-7; D may be TRBD1 (6 bases). The V gene's germline CDR1 is LNHNV and CDR2 YYDKDF (reference sequence). V gave up 0 bases and J gave up 1 base, with 10 bases separating them. The CDR3 length is 15 residues. Here the CDR3 reads CATSREAGDSYEQYF. CDR3 nucleotides: TGTGCCACCAGCAGAGAGGCAGGGGATTCCTACGAGCAGTACTTC.

The chain employs TRBV19 and TRBJ2-2; 10 bases align to TRBD2. The CDR3 covers 19 residues. J gave up 3 bases and V 0 bases, and 10 bases lay outside the gene matches. Germline V gene lookup returns CDR1 LNHDA and CDR2 SQIVND (reference sequence). The CDR3 coding sequence is TGTGCCAGTAGTATAGATCTGTCTAGCGGGAGCTTGGACACCGGGGAGCTGTTTTTT. Its protein product is CASSIDLSSGSLDTGELFF.

The chain uses TRBV27 and TRBJ2-7; 8 positions match TRBD1. Trimming at V came to 5 bases and at J to 6 bases, leaving 9 bases not matched to a gene. Germline values: CDR1 MNHEY, CDR2 SMNVEV (reference sequence). This CDR3 is built from 14 residues. This CDR3 is CASSPGTGTFEQYF. The CDR3 DNA is TGTGCCAGCAGTCCCGGGACAGGTACTTTCGAGCAGTACTTC.

The J gene is TRBJ1-4, the V gene TRBV11-2, with 7 bases matching TRBD1. The germline V gene has CDR1 SGHAT and CDR2 FQNNGV. The CDR3 consists of 15 residues. The trim removed 4 bases at V and 7 bases at J, leaving 9 bases unmatched. The CDR3 is CASSSPRGLTEKLFF. The CDR3 DNA follows: TGTGCCAGCAGCTCACCGAGGGGGCTAACTGAAAAACTGTTTTTT. The full variable domain, in which reference TRBV11-2 and TRBJ1-4 provide the parts outside the CDR3, is EAGVAQSPRYKIIEKRQSVAFWCNPISGHATLYWYQQILGQGPKLLIQFQNNGVVDDSQLPKDRFSAERLKGVDSTLKIQPAKLEDSAVYLCASSSPRGLTEKLFFGSGTQLSVL.

This clone was counted once. This chain uses TRBV30 with TRBJ2-3; D might be TRBD2 (5 bases). Trimming took off 4 bases at V and 4 bases at J, with 15 bases between the two ends. Germline values: CDR1 GTSNPN, CDR2 SVGIG (reference sequence). CDR3 length: 14 residues. The chain's CDR3 is CAWNREGAADTQYF. The CDR3 DNA reads as TGTGCCTGGAACAGAGAGGGAGCGGCAGATACGCAGTATTTT.

This clone appeared a few times. The chain has TRBV6-4 and TRBJ1-1; D is unresolved. Between the trimmed V and J ends, which lost 4 bases and 0 bases, there was a span of 6 bases. The CDR3 is 13 residues long. Germline loops: CDR1 MRHNA, CDR2 SNTAGT. Here the CDR3 DNA reads TGTGCCAGCAGTGTTTCGGTGAACACTGAAGCTTTCTTT. Its protein is CASSVSVNTEAFF.

The chain joins TRBV5-4 to TRBJ1-4; 8 nucleotides match TRBD1. Germline CDR1 SGHNT, CDR2 YYREEE (reference sequence). This CDR3 is built from 17 residues. With V trimmed by 4 bases and J by 1 base, 9 bases remained unmatched. CDR3 amino acids: CASSIKTGVRTNEKLFF. The CDR3 DNA follows: TGTGCCAGCAGCATTAAGACAGGGGTTAGAACTAATGAAAAACTGTTTTTT.

V and J are TRBV11-2 and TRBJ1-1; D call uncertain. The CDR3 is 15 residues long. CDR1 is SGHAT, CDR2 FQNNGV, per germline. V gave up 1 base and J gave up 0 bases, with 9 bases separating them. In DNA, the CDR3 is TGTGCCAGCAGCTTAGGAGGGATCATGAACACTGAAGCTTTCTTT. As protein: CASSLGGIMNTEAFF.

The genes are TRBV5-1 and TRBJ1-2; 7 nucleotides align to TRBD1. The CDR3 consists of 14 residues. Losses at the gene ends were 3 bases for V and 4 bases for J; bases not matched to a gene: 6. From germline, CDR1 is SGHRS and CDR2 YFSETQ. CDR3 residues: CASSSATGVYGYTF. As DNA, the CDR3 is TGCGCCAGCAGCTCGGCCACAGGGGTCTATGGCTACACCTTC.

The genes are TRBV29-1 and TRBJ1-2, with D unresolved. Germline V lookup: CDR1 SQVTM, CDR2 ANQGSEA. This CDR3 has 11 amino acids. The germline V and J ends were trimmed by 6 bases and 3 bases, with 8 bases remaining between them. CDR3 coding DNA: TGCAGCGTGAGGCAGTACTATGGCTACACCTTC. Protein sequence: CSVRQYYGYTF. Supplemented by reference TRBV29-1 and TRBJ1-2, the full variable domain reads SAVISQKPSRDICQRGTSLTIQCQVDSQVTMMFWYRQQPGQSLTLIATANQGSEATYESGFVIDKFPISRPNLTFSTLTVSNMSPEDSSIYLCSVRQYYGYTFGSGTRLTVV.

V usage is TRBV7-9 and J usage is TRBJ1-2; tentatively, D is TRBD1 (6 bases). Germline V CDR1 and CDR2: SEHNR, FQNEAQ (reference sequence). V was pared by 5 bases and J by 1 base, with 14 bases between. CDR3 length: 15 residues. CDR3 nucleotide sequence: TGTGCCAGCAGCCAAACAGGGTTGGGTAACTATGGCTACACCTTC. It codes for CASSQTGLGNYGYTF.

The V and J genes are TRBV7-9 and TRBJ1-2; 9 bases fit TRBD1. The junction had 8 bases not matched to a gene; V was cut back by 4 bases and J by 8 bases. This CDR3 has 14 residues. In germline, CDR1 is SEHNR, CDR2 FQNEAQ (reference sequence). In DNA form, the CDR3 reads TGTGCCAGCAGCTCCATGGACAGGGGAAGAGGCTACACCTTC. Protein sequence: CASSSMDRGRGYTF.

The chain recombines TRBV6-5 with TRBJ1-6; the D is unclear. V lost 0 bases, J lost 4 bases, and 7 bases lay in between. The CDR3 has 15 residues. CDR1 is MNHEY and CDR2 is SVGAGI in the germline V gene. The chain's CDR3 is CASSYSGRYNSPLHF. CDR3 bases: TGTGCCAGCAGTTACTCGGGCCGGTATAATTCACCCCTCCACTTT.

This rearrangement joins TRBV29-1 to TRBJ2-3, with TRBD1 matching 7 bases. V lost 8 bases, J lost 2 bases, and 10 bases stayed unmatched. CDR1 and CDR2 (germline): SQVTM, ANQGSEA. This CDR3 comprises 14 residues. CDR3 nucleotides: TGCAGCCTTAGACCGGGACAGCACACAGATACGCAGTATTTT. It codes for CSLRPGQHTDTQYF.

This chain uses TRBV4-2 with TRBJ1-4, with D maybe TRBD1 (6 bases). Looked up from germline, CDR1 is LGHNA and CDR2 is YNFKEQ. V dropped 1 base and J dropped 4 bases, with 16 bases sitting between them. The CDR3 loop spans 17 amino acids. The CDR3 DNA is TGTGCCAGCAGCCAAGCGGGAGGGGGGCAAGGTAATGAAAAACTGTTTTTT. Its protein product is CASSQAGGGQGNEKLFF.

This sequence joins TRBV6-1 and TRBJ2-3; 7 bases fit TRBD2. The V gene end was trimmed by 4 bases and the J gene end by 0 bases; junction bases not matched to a gene: 1. The CDR3 contains 14 residues. The V gene's germline CDR1 is MNHNS and CDR2 SASEGT. CDR3 nucleotides: TGTGCCAGCAGTGCGGGAGGAAGCACAGATACGCAGTATTTT. This gives the protein CASSAGGSTDTQYF.

CDR3 amino acids: CASSRTSGRETQYF. In DNA form, the CDR3 reads TGTGCCAGTAGCCGCACGAGCGGTCGAGAGACCCAGTACTTC. The chain carries TRBV19 and TRBJ2-5, with D maybe TRBD2 (5 bases). CDR3 length: 14 residues. V dropped 6 bases and J dropped 4 bases, with 15 bases sitting between them. CDR1 LNHDA and CDR2 SQIVND come from the germline V gene (reference sequence).

V usage is TRBV7-2 and J usage is TRBJ2-3, with 8 bases identical to TRBD2. This CDR3 contains 18 residues. With V trimmed by 2 bases and J by 2 bases, 12 bases remained unmatched. Germline assignment: CDR1 SGHTA and CDR2 FQGNSA. The CDR3 loop reads CASSLFRATGGITDTQYF. The CDR3 DNA is TGTGCCAGCAGCTTATTCAGGGCGACGGGAGGGATCACAGATACGCAGTATTTT.

The chain recombines TRBV27 with TRBJ1-1; perhaps TRBD1 as D (5 bases). V lost 6 bases and J 1 base, leaving 15 bases between the germline ends. Germline V gene lookup returns CDR1 MNHEY and CDR2 SMNVEV (reference sequence). The CDR3 has 15 amino acids. CDR3 residues: CASSPGWGSNTEAFF. The CDR3 DNA reads TGTGCCAGCAGCCCCGGCTGGGGCTCGAACACTGAAGCTTTCTTT.

This chain joins TRBV7-9 and TRBJ2-5; D gene unclear. Deletions cut 7 bases from V and 3 bases from J, with 15 bases between. Germline CDR1 reads SEHNR; CDR2 reads FQNEAQ (reference sequence). The CDR3 consists of 14 residues. The CDR3 region is CASTLIDTEETQYF. The CDR3 nucleotides read TGTGCCAGCACTCTGATTGACACCGAAGAGACCCAGTACTTC.

This chain uses TRBV7-9 with TRBJ2-7, with 8 bases identical to TRBD1. CDR1 SEHNR and CDR2 FQNEAQ come from the germline V gene (reference sequence). The CDR3 extends over 18 amino acids. Unmatched junction bases numbered 17, after V lost 5 bases and J lost 2 bases. CDR3 sequence (DNA): TGTGCCAGCAGCCCACTTGGGGCAGGGGGCTTGGTGGCCTACGAGCAGTACTTC. It yields the protein CASSPLGAGGLVAYEQYF.

This clone was observed a handful of times. V usage is TRBV4-2 and J usage is TRBJ2-5; a possible D gene is TRBD2 (6 bases). From germline, CDR1 is LGHNA and CDR2 YNFKEQ. This CDR3 is 16 amino acids long. Trimming removed 1 base from V and 0 bases from J, with 12 bases in between. The CDR3 loop reads CASSQASAGHQETQYF. CDR3 nucleotide sequence: TGTGCCAGCAGCCAAGCCTCCGCGGGGCACCAAGAGACCCAGTACTTC.